Following are 15 T cell receptor beta chains from one sample sequenced in a study of identical twins (dated by TCRdb to the mid-2010s). To prepare the library, 5' RACE was applied. Sequencing took place on an Illumina HiSeq 2000. TCRdb reanalyzed the raw reads on its own, using fastp at Q25 for trimming and MiXCR for clone calling, and kept in-frame beta chains. CDR3 protein sequences are deduplicated, and each keeps its most common genes and DNA. For this sample there are a few hundred thousand distinct CDR3 sequences; about 18% appear just once. The top ten hold around 12% of the sample. The sample was naive T cells sorted from blood. The sample's cell subset or site label, in plain terms: cells isolated with a human naive T-cell isolation kit. These receptors originate from a middle-aged man in good health.

This clonotype occurred a few times. CDR3 nucleotide sequence: TGCAGTGCTAGTCGGGAAGCTTTCTTT. Its translation: CSASREAFF. The rearrangement links TRBV20-1 to TRBJ1-1, with D unclear. Germline values: CDR1 DFQATT, CDR2 SNEGSKA (reference sequence). This CDR3 is 9 amino acids long. Trimming cost V 3 bases and J 8 bases, with 4 bases left between them.

This clonotype was detected a few times. The chain uses TRBV19 and TRBJ1-1, with 9 bases that match TRBD1. The CDR3 spans 16 residues. With 6 bases clipped from V and 2 bases from J, the junction kept 10 bases outside the gene matches. The germline CDR1 and CDR2 sequences are LNHDA and SQIVND (reference sequence). The CDR3 nucleotides are TGTGCCAGTAGCCCAGTCCCGGGACAGGGTAACACTGAAGCTTTCTTT. Residues: CASSPVPGQGNTEAFF.

The table lists this clonotype with many counts. This chain connects TRBV19 to TRBJ1-1, with TRBD1 as a possible D gene (6 bases). The CDR3 totals 14 residues. CDR1 is LNHDA and CDR2 is SQIVND in the germline V gene (reference sequence). Trimming pared 6 bases from V and 3 bases from J, leaving 14 bases between. This CDR3 reads CASSRGGQYTEAFF. The CDR3 DNA sequence: TGTGCCAGTAGCCGAGGAGGACAGTACACTGAAGCTTTCTTT.

A few counts support this clonotype. This chain uses TRBV20-1 with TRBJ1-2; no firm D call. V shed 4 bases and J shed 7 bases, with 13 bases lying between them. The CDR3 totals 12 residues. Germline CDR1 is DFQATT and CDR2 is SNEGSKA (reference sequence). CDR3: CSATNNGLGYTF. The CDR3 region has the DNA TGCAGTGCTACAAACAATGGACTTGGCTACACCTTC.

Notes on this clonotype: With a much larger clone just one base away, this may be a read error. This sequence joins TRBV11-2 and TRBJ2-7; D gene unclear. The V gene's germline CDR1 is SGHAT and CDR2 FQNNGV. V shed 5 bases and J shed 1 base, with 9 bases lying between them. This CDR3 region has 13 residues. The CDR3 reads CASSPRLSYEQYF. The CDR3, as DNA: TGTGCCAGCAGCCCCCGTCTTTCCTACGAGCAGTACTTC.

This clonotype was seen ten or more times. This chain joins TRBV5-5 and TRBJ2-3; 10 bases line up with TRBD2. This CDR3 contains 15 residues. The trim removed 4 bases at V and 3 bases at J, leaving 5 bases unmatched. Germline V CDR1 and CDR2: SGHKS, YYEKEE (reference sequence). The CDR3 nucleotides read TGTGCCAGCAGCGGACGAGCGGGAGGGACAGATACGCAGTATTTT. This codes for CASSGRAGGTDTQYF.

This clonotype was found many times. The chain recombines TRBV15 with TRBJ2-1; TRBD1 aligns across 8 bases. The length of the CDR3 is 15 residues. The trim removed 1 base at V and 7 bases at J, leaving 6 bases unmatched. CDR1 is LNHNV, CDR2 YYDKDF, per germline (reference sequence). CDR3 loop: CATSRGQGARNEQFF. DNA of the CDR3: TGTGCCACCAGCAGAGGGCAGGGGGCCCGGAATGAGCAGTTCTTC.

This chain links TRBV10-3 with TRBJ2-7; D is ambiguous. The germline gives CDR1 ENHRY, CDR2 SYGVKD. The CDR3 sequence is 13 residues long. V lost 3 bases to trimming and J lost 6 bases, with 12 bases between them. The CDR3 loop reads CAISEMASTEQYF. CDR3 sequence (DNA): TGTGCCATCAGTGAAATGGCCAGCACCGAGCAGTACTTC.

The chain joins TRBV25-1 to TRBJ2-1; the D gene could be TRBD1 or TRBD2 (5 bases each). Trimming pared 2 bases from V and 8 bases from J, leaving 16 bases between. From germline, CDR1 is MGHDK and CDR2 SYGVNS. The CDR3 is 15 amino acids. The CDR3 sequence is CASSEEGTPRDEQFF. The CDR3 DNA follows: TGTGCCAGCAGTGAAGAGGGGACCCCTCGAGATGAGCAGTTCTTC.

Only a few counts were recorded for this clonotype. The genes are TRBV5-1 and TRBJ1-2; a weak D match, TRBD1 (6 bases). The CDR3 covers 14 residues. Trimming left V 4 bases short and J 4 bases short, with 14 bases between. Germline V gene sequence: CDR1 SGHRS, CDR2 YFSETQ. CDR3 region: CASSDRQAPYGYTF. The CDR3 DNA reads as TGCGCCAGCAGCGACCGACAGGCTCCCTATGGCTACACCTTC. The variable domain in full, with the rest retrieved from reference TRBV5-1 and TRBJ1-2, is KAGVTQTPRYLIKTRGQQVTLSCSPISGHRSVSWYQQTPGQGLQFLFEYFSETQRNKGNFPGRFSGRQFSNSRSEMNVSTLELGDSALYLCASSDRQAPYGYTFGSGTRLTVV.

The J gene is TRBJ2-7, the V gene TRBV6-2 or TRBV6-3; 10 bases align to TRBD2. The V and J ends lost 0 bases and 6 bases, in that order; junction bases with no gene match: 14. The CDR3 runs 18 residues. The germline gives CDR1 MNHEY, CDR2 SVGEGT. The chain's CDR3 is CASSYSRGASGREIEQYF. DNA of the CDR3: TGTGCCAGCAGTTACTCGAGAGGGGCTAGCGGGAGAGAGATCGAGCAGTACTTC.

This sequence joins TRBV12-3 or TRBV12-4 and TRBJ2-3, with a weak D call TRBD1 (5 bases). The V end lost 6 bases, the J end lost 0 bases, and 13 bases lay between the germline ends. This CDR3 has 15 amino acids. CDR3 sequence: CASSLQATSTDTQYF. The CDR3 DNA follows: TGTGCCAGCAGCCTACAGGCGACTAGCACAGATACGCAGTATTTT.

V gene TRBV5-1 combines with J gene TRBJ2-2, with a weak D call TRBD1 (5 bases). The germline V gene encodes CDR1 SGHRS and CDR2 YFSETQ. Trimming removed 1 base from V and 8 bases from J, with 9 bases in between. The CDR3 extends over 13 amino acids. The CDR3 DNA sequence: TGCGCCAGCAGCTTGACAGGCCCGGGGGAGCTGTTTTTT. Translated: CASSLTGPGELFF.

This clonotype has a count of ten or more. The chain recombines TRBV29-1 with TRBJ2-3; 13 nucleotides agree with TRBD2. CDR1 and CDR2 from the germline V gene are SQVTM and ANQGSEA. V lost 6 bases, J lost 6 bases, and 9 bases stayed unmatched. The CDR3 has 15 residues. CDR3: CSVETSGGAVDTQYF. As DNA, the CDR3 is TGCAGCGTCGAAACTAGCGGGGGGGCTGTGGATACGCAGTATTTT.

This clonotype is a singleton in its sample. The rearrangement joins TRBV5-5 to TRBJ2-7; 9 bases line up with TRBD1. CDR1 is SGHKS, CDR2 YYEKEE, per germline (reference sequence). V was pared by 3 bases and J by 3 bases, with 4 bases of the junction left unmatched. CDR3 length equals 14 residues. This chain's CDR3 is CASSWGQGVYEQYF. As DNA, the CDR3 is TGTGCCAGCAGCTGGGGACAGGGTGTCTACGAGCAGTACTTC.